One TCR beta chain is described in this entry. This sample is drawn from a study of blood T cell repertoires in COVID-19. For the study at large: Researchers got acute and convalescent COVID-19 samples from the United States, Italy and Spain. T cells, B-cell-depleted T cells, or PBMCs provided the cDNA or gDNA that served as material.

Original analysis: Reference gene primer amplification gave nucleated cell count estimates. Profiled with immunoSEQ multiplex PCR; TCRdb holds only in-frame clones, not every one. V and J calls and clone size are copied from that table; D and trimming were computed from the DNA. In the table there are approximately 97,000 clones, around nine tenths of which are singletons. The sample comprised peripheral blood. This sequence was found in a woman of 80 years or more with acute or convalescent COVID-19.

CDR3 region: CASSQEGGPDTQYF. The CDR3 nucleotides are TGCGCCAGCAGCCAAGAGGGGGGGCCAGATACGCAGTATTTT. The rearrangement joins TRBV4-1 to TRBJ2-3; maybe TRBD2 (7 bases). The V end lost 0 bases, the J end lost 4 bases, and 8 bases lay between the germline ends. The CDR3 covers 14 residues. The germline CDR1 and CDR2 sequences are MGHRA and YSYEKL.